The rows below give T cell receptor beta chains drawn from one sample of a study of T cell repertoires in cytomegalovirus infection. TCRdb used MiXCR to reprocess the reads, holding one entry per CDR3 protein. The table lists tens of thousands of distinct CDR3 sequences, under 55% of them singletons. No cognate antigen is known for these TCRs. The material was CD8+ T cells from cultured PBMCs, obtained from culture after CMV antigen stimulation. The receptors originated from a human donor in good health (CMV status not recorded). Some clones in this sample may be carry-over from other donors' samples. CDR3s include the opening cysteine and the closing phenylalanine or tryptophan. D genes are given only for firm matches. Expanded clones get a size class; other rows say once, few or many, or leave the size out.

medium-sized,TRBJ1-2,TRBV6-2/TRBV6-3,.,12,TGTGCCAGCAGTTACCCCCGGAATGGCTACACCTTC,CASSYPRNGYTF
few,TRBJ2-7,TRBV7-8,.,14,TGTGCCAGCAGCTTACCGGGAACCTCCTACGAGCAGTACTTC,CASSLPGTSYEQYF
few,TRBJ2-3,TRBV12-3/TRBV12-4,TRBD2,16,TGTGCCAGCAGTTTACTGTCGGGAGGAATTACAGATACGCAGTATTTT,CASSLLSGGITDTQYF
.,TRBJ1-1,TRBV7-8,.,15,TGTGCCAGCAGCTTCGGTGGTATTGATGACACTGAAGCTTTCTTT,CASSFGGIDDTEAFF
.,TRBJ2-3,TRBV27,.,13,TGTGCCAGCGCGACCGGGGGCACAGATACGCAGTATTTT,CASATGGTDTQYF
once,TRBJ1-2,TRBV19,.,11,TGTGCTACACAGGGCCTCTATGGCTACACCTTC,CATQGLYGYTF
.,TRBJ2-5,TRBV27,.,14,TGTGCCAGCAGTCCACTTTTTGGGTGGGAGACCCAGTACTTC,CASSPLFGWETQYF
.,TRBJ2-2,TRBV4-1,.,14,TGTGCCAGCAGCCAAGATGTGGGGGACGGGGAGCTGTTTTTT,CASSQDVGDGELFF
.,TRBJ2-3,TRBV6-1,.,12,TGTGCCAGCGACAGAAGCACAGATACGCAGTATTTT,CASDRSTDTQYF
.,TRBJ2-1,TRBV27,TRBD2,17,TGTGCCAGCAGTCTGCCTCTAGCGGGAGGGCGCTACAATGAGCAGTTCTTC,CASSLPLAGGRYNEQFF
.,TRBJ2-7,TRBV11-2,.,11,TGTGCCAGCAGATACAACAGCGAGCAGTACTTC,CASRYNSEQYF
.,TRBJ2-5,TRBV5-1,.,13,TGCGCCAGCAGCTTCACGTACCAAGAGACCCAGTACTTC,CASSFTYQETQYF
.,TRBJ2-1,TRBV6-5,.,16,TGTGCCAGCAGTTACTCGGCAGTAATCTCCCGGGGTGAGCAGTTCTTC,CASSYSAVISRGEQFF
few,TRBJ2-7,TRBV7-6,.,15,TGTGCCAGCAGCTTAGAGGACGGCTTCTCCTACGAGCAGTACTTC,CASSLEDGFSYEQYF
.,TRBJ1-6,TRBV6-5,.,15,TGTGCCAGCAGATCCAGGGAATCCTATAATTCACCCCTCCACTTT,CASRSRESYNSPLHF
.,TRBJ2-7,TRBV7-9,TRBD2,17,TGTGCCATCAGCTTAGTGGCTAGCGGGATAGCTTCCTACGAGCAGTACTTC,CAISLVASGIASYEQYF
.,TRBJ2-7,TRBV4-1,TRBD1,14,TGCGCCAGCAGCCAATTCTGGACAGGCTACGAGCAGTACTTC,CASSQFWTGYEQYF
.,TRBJ2-1,TRBV20-1,TRBD1,14,TGCAGTGCTTGGAAACGGACAGGGCACAATGAGCAGTTCTTC,CSAWKRTGHNEQFF
.,TRBJ1-5,TRBV5-1,.,13,TGCGCCAGCAGCTTGGGGTACAATCAGCCCCAGCATTTT,CASSLGYNQPQHF
few,TRBJ1-2,TRBV7-6,.,13,TGTGCCAGCAGCCTCCCGGGGCCCAATGGCTACACCTTC,CASSLPGPNGYTF
few,TRBJ2-1,TRBV7-2,TRBD2,14,TGTGCCAGCAAACTTAGCGGGGGGGACAATGAGCAGTTCTTC,CASKLSGGDNEQFF
.,TRBJ1-6,TRBV6-6,.,12,TGTGCCAGCAGTTCGTGGGATTCACCCCTCCACTTT,CASSSWDSPLHF
.,TRBJ2-7,TRBV20-1,TRBD2,15,TGCAGTGCTAGCCCGCTAGCGGGAGAGACCTACGAGCAGTACTTC,CSASPLAGETYEQYF
few,TRBJ2-1,TRBV19,TRBD1,15,TGTGCCAGTAGTATGGGACAGGGAGGTTTCAATGAGCAGTTCTTC,CASSMGQGGFNEQFF
.,TRBJ1-1,TRBV7-9,.,13,TGTGCCAGCAGCCCTCTGGGGAACACTGAAGCTTTCTTT,CASSPLGNTEAFF
.,TRBJ2-7,TRBV7-6,.,13,TGTGCCAGCAGTCGAAGCCAGGGGAACGAGCAGTACTTC,CASSRSQGNEQYF
.,TRBJ2-3,TRBV27,.,14,TGTGCCAGCACCAACCAATGGGGCACAGATACGCAGTATTTT,CASTNQWGTDTQYF
.,TRBJ2-1,TRBV10-3,.,12,TGTGCCATCAGTGGTGGGAGCAATGAGCAGTTCTTC,CAISGGSNEQFF
few,TRBJ1-4,TRBV25-1,.,12,TGTGCCAGCAGTCGAGGTCAAGAAAATCTGTATTTT,CASSRGQENLYF
.,TRBJ2-7,TRBV7-6,.,14,TGTGCCAGCAGCTTCTCCGGGTCTGTCTACGAGCAGTACTTC,CASSFSGSVYEQYF
.,TRBJ1-2,TRBV10-3,.,13,TGTGCCATCAACGGGGGGCGATACTATGGCTACACCTTC,CAINGGRYYGYTF
.,TRBJ2-7,TRBV6-6,.,12,TGTGCCATCGGAGGGCCCTCCTACGAGCAGTACTTC,CAIGGPSYEQYF
.,TRBJ2-3,TRBV6-1,.,16,TGTGCCAGCAGGCCCCTAAGGGGGGGTGTCACAGATACGCAGTATTTT,CASRPLRGGVTDTQYF
few,TRBJ2-1,TRBV7-8,TRBD2,15,TGTGCCAGCAGCTTAGGCAGCGGGGGGGCCGATGAGCAGTTCTTC,CASSLGSGGADEQFF
few,TRBJ2-2,TRBV12-3/TRBV12-4,.,14,TGTGCCAGCAGCCCTGCCCCGAACACCGGGGAGCTGTTTTTT,CASSPAPNTGELFF
.,TRBJ1-4,TRBV7-8,.,16,TGTGCCAGCGGCCTCCCCCGAGGGGCAACTAATGAAAAACTGTTTTTT,CASGLPRGATNEKLFF
.,TRBJ2-1,TRBV20-1,TRBD2,17,TGCAGTGCTAGTACACTAGCGGGGCTACTCTCCTACAATGAGCAGTTCTTC,CSASTLAGLLSYNEQFF
few,TRBJ1-5,TRBV19,.,14,TGTGCCAGTACTTTGGGGGTTGGCAATCAGCCCCAGCATTTT,CASTLGVGNQPQHF
few,TRBJ2-1,TRBV20-1,.,17,TGCAGTGCTAGAGACCCCCTAAGGGAGAGCTCCTACAATGAGCAGTTCTTC,CSARDPLRESSYNEQFF
.,TRBJ1-1,TRBV6-5,.,15,TGTGCCAGCAGTTACTTACGGACGGGGAACACTGAAGCTTTCTTT,CASSYLRTGNTEAFF
few,TRBJ2-4,TRBV7-2,.,15,TGTGCCAGCAGCTTAGGGCAACTAGCCAAAAACATTCAGTACTTC,CASSLGQLAKNIQYF